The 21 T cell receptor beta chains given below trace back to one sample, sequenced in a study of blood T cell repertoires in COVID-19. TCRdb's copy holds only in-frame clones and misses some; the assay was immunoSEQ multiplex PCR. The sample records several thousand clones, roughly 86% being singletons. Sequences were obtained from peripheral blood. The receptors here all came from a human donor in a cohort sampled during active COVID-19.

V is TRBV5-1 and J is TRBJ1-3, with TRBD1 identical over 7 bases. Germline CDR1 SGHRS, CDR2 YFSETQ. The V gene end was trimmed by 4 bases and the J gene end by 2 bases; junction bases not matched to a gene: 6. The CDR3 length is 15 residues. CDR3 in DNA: TGCGCCAGCAGCCGGGGACAGCCCGCTGGAAACACCATATATTTT. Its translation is CASSRGQPAGNTIYF.

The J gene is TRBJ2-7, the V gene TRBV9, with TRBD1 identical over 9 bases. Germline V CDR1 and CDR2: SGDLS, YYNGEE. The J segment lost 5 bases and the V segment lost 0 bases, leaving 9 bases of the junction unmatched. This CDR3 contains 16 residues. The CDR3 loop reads CASSVASGQGLDEQYF. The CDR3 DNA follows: TGTGCCAGCAGCGTAGCTTCGGGACAGGGCCTCGACGAGCAGTACTTC.

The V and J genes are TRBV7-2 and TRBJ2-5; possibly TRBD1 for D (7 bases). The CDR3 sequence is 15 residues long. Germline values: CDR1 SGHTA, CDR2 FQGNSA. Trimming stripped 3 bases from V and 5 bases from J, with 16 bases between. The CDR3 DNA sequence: TGTGCCAGCAGCTTCTCAGGGTCAGGGGGGGAGACCCAGTACTTC. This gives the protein CASSFSGSGGETQYF.

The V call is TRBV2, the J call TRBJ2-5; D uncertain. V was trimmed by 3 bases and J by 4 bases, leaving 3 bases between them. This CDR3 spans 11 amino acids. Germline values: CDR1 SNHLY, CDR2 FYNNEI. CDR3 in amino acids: CASSERETQYF. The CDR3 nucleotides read TGTGCCAGCAGTGAGAGAGAGACCCAGTACTTC.

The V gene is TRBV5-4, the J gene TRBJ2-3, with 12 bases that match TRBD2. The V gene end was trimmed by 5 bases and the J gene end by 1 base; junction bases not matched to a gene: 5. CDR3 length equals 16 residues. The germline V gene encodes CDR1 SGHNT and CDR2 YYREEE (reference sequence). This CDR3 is CASSWTSGEGTDTQYF. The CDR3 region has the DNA TGTGCCAGCAGTTGGACTAGCGGGGAAGGCACAGATACGCAGTATTTT.

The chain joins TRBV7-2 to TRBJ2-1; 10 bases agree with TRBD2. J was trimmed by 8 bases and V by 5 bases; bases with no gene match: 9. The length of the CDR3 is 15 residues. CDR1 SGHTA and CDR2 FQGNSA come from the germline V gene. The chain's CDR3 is CASSEASGRVHEQFF. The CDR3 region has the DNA TGTGCCAGCAGCGAGGCCAGCGGGAGGGTCCATGAGCAGTTCTTC.

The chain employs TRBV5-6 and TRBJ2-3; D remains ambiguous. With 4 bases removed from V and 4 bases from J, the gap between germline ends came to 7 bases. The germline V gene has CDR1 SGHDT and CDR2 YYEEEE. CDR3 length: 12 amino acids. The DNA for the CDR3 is TGTGCCAGCAGCATCGTATCAGATACGCAGTATTTT. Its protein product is CASSIVSDTQYF.

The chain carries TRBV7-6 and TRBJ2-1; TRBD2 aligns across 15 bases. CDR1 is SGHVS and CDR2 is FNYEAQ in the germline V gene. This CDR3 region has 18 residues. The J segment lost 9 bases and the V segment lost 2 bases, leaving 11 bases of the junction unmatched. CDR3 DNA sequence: TGTGCCAGCAGCTTAAACGCCCGGACTAGCGGGAGGGCCGGTGAGCAGTTCTTC. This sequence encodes CASSLNARTSGRAGEQFF.

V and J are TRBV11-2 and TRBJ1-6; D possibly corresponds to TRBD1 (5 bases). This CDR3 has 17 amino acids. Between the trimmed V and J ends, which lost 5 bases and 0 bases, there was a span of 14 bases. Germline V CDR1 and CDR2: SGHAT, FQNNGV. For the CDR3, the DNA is TGTGCCAGCAGCCGACAGCTGCCGAGCTCCTATAATTCACCCCTCCACTTT. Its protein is CASSRQLPSSYNSPLHF.

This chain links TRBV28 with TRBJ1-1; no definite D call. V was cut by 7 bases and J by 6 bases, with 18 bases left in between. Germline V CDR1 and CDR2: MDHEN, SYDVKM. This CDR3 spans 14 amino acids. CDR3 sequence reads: CASIQPAVLAEAFF. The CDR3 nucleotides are TGTGCCAGCATTCAACCGGCGGTGCTGGCTGAAGCTTTCTTT.

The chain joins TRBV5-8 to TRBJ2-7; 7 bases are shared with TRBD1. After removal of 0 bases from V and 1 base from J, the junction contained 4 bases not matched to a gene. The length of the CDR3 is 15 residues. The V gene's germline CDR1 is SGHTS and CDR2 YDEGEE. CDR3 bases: TGTGCCAGCAGCTTGGTAGGACAGGCTTCCTACGAGCAGTACTTC. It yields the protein CASSLVGQASYEQYF.

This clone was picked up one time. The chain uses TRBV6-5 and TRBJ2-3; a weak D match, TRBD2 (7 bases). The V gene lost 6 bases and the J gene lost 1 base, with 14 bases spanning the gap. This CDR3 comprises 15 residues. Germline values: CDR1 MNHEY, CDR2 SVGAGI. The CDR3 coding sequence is TGTGCCAGCAGCTCGGGGGGCGGGGGCACAGATACGCAGTATTTT. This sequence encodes CASSSGGGGTDTQYF.

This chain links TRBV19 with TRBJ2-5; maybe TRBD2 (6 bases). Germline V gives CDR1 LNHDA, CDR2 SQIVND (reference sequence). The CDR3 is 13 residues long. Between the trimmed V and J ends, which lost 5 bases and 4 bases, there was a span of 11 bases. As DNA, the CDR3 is TGTGCCAGTAGTGAGACTAGGTCAGAGACCCAGTACTTC. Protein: CASSETRSETQYF.

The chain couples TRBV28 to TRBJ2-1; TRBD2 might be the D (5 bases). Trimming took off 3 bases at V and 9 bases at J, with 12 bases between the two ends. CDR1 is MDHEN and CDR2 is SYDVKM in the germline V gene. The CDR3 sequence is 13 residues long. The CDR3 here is CASSLGWETEQFF. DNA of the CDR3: TGTGCCAGCAGTTTGGGGTGGGAGACTGAGCAGTTCTTC.

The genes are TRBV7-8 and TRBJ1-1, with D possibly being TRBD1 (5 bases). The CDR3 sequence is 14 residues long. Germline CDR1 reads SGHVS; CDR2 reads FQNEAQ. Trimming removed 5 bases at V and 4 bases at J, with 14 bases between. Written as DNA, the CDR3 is TGTGCCAGCAGCCTACAGGCCCTCGGCACTGAAGCTTTCTTT. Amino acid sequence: CASSLQALGTEAFF.

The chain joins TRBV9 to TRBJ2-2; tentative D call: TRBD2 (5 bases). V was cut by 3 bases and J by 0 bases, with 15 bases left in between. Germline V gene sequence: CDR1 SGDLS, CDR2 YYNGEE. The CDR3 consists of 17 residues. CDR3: CASSARSGKANTGELFF. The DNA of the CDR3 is TGTGCCAGCAGCGCCCGATCCGGGAAGGCGAACACCGGGGAGCTGTTTTTT.

CDR3 sequence reads: CASSHIRGDTQYF. Here the CDR3 DNA reads TGTGCCAGCAGCCATATACGAGGAGATACGCAGTATTTT. The rearrangement uses TRBV28 and TRBJ2-3; D gene uncertain. V lost 6 bases to trimming and J lost 5 bases, with 12 bases between them. Germline V gene sequence: CDR1 MDHEN, CDR2 SYDVKM. The CDR3 extends over 13 amino acids.

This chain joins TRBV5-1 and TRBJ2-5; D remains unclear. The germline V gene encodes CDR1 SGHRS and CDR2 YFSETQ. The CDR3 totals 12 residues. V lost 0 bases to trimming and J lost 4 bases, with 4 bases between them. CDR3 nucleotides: TGCGCCAGCAGCTTGGCCGGAGAGACCCAGTACTTC. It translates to CASSLAGETQYF.

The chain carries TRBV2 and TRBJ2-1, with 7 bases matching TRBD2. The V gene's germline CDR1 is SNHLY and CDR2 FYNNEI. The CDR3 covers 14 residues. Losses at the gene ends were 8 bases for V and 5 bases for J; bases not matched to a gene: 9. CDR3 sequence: CASERRELDNEQFF. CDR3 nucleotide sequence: TGTGCCAGCGAACGGCGGGAGCTCGACAATGAGCAGTTCTTC.

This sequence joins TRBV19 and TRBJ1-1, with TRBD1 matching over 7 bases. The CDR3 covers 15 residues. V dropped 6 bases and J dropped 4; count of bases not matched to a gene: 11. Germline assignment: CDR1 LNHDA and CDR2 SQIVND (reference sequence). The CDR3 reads CASSPTGAGGTEAFF. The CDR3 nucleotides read TGTGCCAGTAGCCCCACAGGGGCGGGCGGCACTGAAGCTTTCTTT.

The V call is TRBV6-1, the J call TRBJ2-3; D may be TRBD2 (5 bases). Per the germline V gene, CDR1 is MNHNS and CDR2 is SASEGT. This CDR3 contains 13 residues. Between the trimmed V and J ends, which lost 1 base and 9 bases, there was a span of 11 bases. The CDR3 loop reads CASSEGNRETQYF. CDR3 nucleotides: TGTGCCAGCAGTGAAGGGAATCGGGAAACGCAGTATTTT.